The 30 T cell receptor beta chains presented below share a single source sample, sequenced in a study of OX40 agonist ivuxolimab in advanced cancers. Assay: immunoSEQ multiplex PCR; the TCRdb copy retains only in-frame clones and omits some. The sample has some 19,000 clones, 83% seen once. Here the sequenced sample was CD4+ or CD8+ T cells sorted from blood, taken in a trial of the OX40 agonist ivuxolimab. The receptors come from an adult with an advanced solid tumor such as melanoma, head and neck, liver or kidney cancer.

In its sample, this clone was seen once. The CDR3 bases are TGTGCCAGCAGTCCCTTTACTAGCGGGGACTACGAGCAGTACTTC. Residues: CASSPFTSGDYEQYF. The chain recombines TRBV6-5 with TRBJ2-7; TRBD2 matches at 10 bases. The J segment lost 3 bases and the V segment lost 5 bases, leaving 7 bases of the junction unmatched. CDR1 is MNHEY, CDR2 SVGAGI, per germline. The length of the CDR3 is 15 residues.

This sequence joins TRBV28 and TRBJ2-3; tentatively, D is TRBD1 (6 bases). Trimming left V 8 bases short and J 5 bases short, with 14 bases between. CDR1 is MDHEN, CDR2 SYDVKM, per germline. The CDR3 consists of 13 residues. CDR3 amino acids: CASDLQGGDTQYF. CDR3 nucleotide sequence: TGTGCCAGCGACTTACAGGGTGGAGATACGCAGTATTTT.

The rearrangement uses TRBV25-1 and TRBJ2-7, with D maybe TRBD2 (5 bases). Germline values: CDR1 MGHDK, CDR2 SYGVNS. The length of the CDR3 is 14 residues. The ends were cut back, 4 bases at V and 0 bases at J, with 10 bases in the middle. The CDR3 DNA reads TGTGCCAGCAGTGTTGGACGGGGCTCCTACGAGCAGTACTTC. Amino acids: CASSVGRGSYEQYF.

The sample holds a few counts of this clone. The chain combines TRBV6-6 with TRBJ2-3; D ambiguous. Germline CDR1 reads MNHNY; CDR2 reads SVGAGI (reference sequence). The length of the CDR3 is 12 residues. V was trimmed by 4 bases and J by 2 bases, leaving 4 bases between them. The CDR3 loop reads CASSSYTDTQYF. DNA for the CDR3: TGTGCCAGCAGTTCATACACAGATACGCAGTATTTT.

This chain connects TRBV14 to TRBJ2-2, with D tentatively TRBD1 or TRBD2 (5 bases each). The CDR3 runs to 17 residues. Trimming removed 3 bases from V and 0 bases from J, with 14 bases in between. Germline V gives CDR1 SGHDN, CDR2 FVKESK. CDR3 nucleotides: TGTGCCAGCAGCCATCTTGTAGGGGAGCCGAACACCGGGGAGCTGTTTTTT. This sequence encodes CASSHLVGEPNTGELFF.

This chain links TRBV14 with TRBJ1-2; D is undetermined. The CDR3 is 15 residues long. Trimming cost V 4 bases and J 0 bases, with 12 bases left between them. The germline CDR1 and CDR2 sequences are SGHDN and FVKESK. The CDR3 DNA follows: TGTGCCAGCAGCCTCCTCCCGGCCTCTAACTATGGCTACACCTTC. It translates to CASSLLPASNYGYTF.

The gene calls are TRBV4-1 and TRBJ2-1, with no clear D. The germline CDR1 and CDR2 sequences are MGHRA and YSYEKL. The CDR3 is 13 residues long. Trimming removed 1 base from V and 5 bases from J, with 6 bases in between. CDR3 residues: CASSQVPNNEQFF. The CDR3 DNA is TGCGCCAGCAGCCAAGTTCCAAACAATGAGCAGTTCTTC.

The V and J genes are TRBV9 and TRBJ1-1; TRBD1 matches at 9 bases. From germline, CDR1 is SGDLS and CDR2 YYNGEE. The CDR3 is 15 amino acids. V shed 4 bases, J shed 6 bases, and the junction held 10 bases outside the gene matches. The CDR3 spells CASSTYTGGFAEAFF. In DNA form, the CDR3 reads TGTGCCAGCAGCACCTATACAGGGGGCTTCGCTGAAGCTTTCTTT.

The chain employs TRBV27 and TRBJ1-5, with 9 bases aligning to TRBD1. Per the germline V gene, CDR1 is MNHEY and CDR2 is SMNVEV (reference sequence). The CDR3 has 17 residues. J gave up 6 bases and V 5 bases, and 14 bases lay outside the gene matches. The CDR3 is CASSPMGTGSWSQPQHF. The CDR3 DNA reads TGTGCCAGCAGTCCTATGGGGACAGGGAGTTGGTCTCAGCCCCAGCATTTT.

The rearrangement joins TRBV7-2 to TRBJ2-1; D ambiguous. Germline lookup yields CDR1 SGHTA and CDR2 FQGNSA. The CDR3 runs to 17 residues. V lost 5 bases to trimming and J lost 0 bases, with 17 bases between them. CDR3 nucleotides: TGTGCCAGCAGCCCAGAAGTGGGGATAAGCTCCTACAATGAGCAGTTCTTC. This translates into CASSPEVGISSYNEQFF.

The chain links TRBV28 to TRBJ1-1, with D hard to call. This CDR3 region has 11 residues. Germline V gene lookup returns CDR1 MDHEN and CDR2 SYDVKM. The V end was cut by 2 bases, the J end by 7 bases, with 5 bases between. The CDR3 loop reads CASSLLGEAFF. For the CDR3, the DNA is TGTGCCAGCAGTTTACTAGGTGAAGCTTTCTTT.

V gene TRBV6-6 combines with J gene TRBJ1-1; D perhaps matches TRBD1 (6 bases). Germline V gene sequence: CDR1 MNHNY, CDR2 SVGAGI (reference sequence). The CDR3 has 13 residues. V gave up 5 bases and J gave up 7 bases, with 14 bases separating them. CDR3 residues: CASSPGGEIEAFF. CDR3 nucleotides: TGTGCCAGCAGTCCCGGGGGCGAGATTGAAGCTTTCTTT.

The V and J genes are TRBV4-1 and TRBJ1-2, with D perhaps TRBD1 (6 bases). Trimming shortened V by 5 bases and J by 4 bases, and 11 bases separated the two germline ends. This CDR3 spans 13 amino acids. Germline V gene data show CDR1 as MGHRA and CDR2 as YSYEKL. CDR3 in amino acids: CASSDIRGYGYTF. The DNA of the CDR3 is TGCGCCAGCAGCGACATCAGGGGCTATGGCTACACCTTC.

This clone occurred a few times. The CDR3 here is CASSQDLQDRSYGYTF. In DNA, the CDR3 is TGCGCCAGCAGCCAAGATCTGCAGGACAGGTCATATGGCTACACCTTC. V gene TRBV4-1 combines with J gene TRBJ1-2; 7 nucleotides align to TRBD1. The CDR3 consists of 16 residues. V lost 0 bases, J lost 5 bases, and 9 bases stayed unmatched. Germline CDR1 is MGHRA and CDR2 is YSYEKL.

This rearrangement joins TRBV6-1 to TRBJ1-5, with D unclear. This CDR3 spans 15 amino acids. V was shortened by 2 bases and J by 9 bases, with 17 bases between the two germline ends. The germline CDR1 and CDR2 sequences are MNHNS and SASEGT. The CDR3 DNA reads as TGTGCCAGCAGTGAATTCGGCGGCGTGGGAGGGCCCCAGCATTTT. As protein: CASSEFGGVGGPQHF.

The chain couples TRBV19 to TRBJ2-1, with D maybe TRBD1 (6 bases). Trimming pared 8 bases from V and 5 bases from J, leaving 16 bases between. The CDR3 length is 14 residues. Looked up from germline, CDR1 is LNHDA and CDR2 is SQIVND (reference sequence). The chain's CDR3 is CASAQAGDDNEQFF. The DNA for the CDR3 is TGTGCCAGTGCCCAGGCAGGGGATGACAATGAGCAGTTCTTC.

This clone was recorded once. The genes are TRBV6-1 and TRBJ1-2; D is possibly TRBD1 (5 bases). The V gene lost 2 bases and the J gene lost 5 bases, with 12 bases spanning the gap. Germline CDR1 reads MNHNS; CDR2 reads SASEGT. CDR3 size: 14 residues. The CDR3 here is CASSERGSTYGYTF. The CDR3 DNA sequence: TGTGCCAGCAGTGAAAGGGGCTCCACTTATGGCTACACCTTC.

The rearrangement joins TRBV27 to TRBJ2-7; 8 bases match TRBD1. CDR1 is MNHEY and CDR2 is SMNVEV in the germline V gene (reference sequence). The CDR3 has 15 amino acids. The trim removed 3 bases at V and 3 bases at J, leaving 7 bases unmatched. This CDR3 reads CASSFQPGGIYEQYF. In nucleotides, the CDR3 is TGTGCCAGCAGTTTTCAGCCAGGGGGCATCTACGAGCAGTACTTC.

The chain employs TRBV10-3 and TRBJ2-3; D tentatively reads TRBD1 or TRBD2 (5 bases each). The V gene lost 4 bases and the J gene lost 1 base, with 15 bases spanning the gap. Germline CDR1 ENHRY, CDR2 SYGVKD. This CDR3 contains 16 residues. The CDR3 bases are TGTGCCATCAGTGGCTTGATGGGGGATGGCACAGATACGCAGTATTTT. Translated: CAISGLMGDGTDTQYF.

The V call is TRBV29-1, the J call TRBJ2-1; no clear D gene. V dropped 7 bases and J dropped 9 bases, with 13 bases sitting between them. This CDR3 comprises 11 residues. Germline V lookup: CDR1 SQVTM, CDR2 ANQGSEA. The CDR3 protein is CSGPLGSEQFF. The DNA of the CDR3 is TGCAGCGGTCCTCTAGGTAGTGAGCAGTTCTTC.

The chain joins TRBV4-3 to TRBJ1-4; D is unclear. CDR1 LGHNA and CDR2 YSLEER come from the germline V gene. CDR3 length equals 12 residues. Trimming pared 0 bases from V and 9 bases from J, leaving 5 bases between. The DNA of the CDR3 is TGCGCCAGCAGCCAAGATGGGCAAAAACTGTTTTTT. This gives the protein CASSQDGQKLFF.

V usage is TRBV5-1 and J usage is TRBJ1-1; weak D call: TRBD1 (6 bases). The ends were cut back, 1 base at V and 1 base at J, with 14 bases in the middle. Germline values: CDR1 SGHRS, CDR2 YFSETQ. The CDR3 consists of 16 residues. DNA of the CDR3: TGCGCCAGCAGCTTGAAACCGGGACATCGGAACACTGAAGCTTTCTTT. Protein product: CASSLKPGHRNTEAFF.

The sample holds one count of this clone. CDR3 sequence (DNA): TGTGCCAGTAGTATCTCCAATCCCGGGACGGACGCAGCTAACTATGGCTACACCTTC. Its translation: CASSISNPGTDAANYGYTF. The genes are TRBV19 and TRBJ1-2, with a possible D match to TRBD1 (5 bases). The CDR3 totals 19 residues. The ends were cut back, 3 bases at V and 0 bases at J, with 23 bases in the middle. Germline V lookup: CDR1 LNHDA, CDR2 SQIVND (reference sequence).

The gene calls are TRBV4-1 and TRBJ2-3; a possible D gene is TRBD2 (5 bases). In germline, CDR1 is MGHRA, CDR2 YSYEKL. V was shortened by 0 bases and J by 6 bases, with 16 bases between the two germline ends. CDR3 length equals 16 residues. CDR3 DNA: TGCGCCAGCAGCCAAGATCTACTCGGAGGACCTGATACGCAGTATTTT. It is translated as CASSQDLLGGPDTQYF.

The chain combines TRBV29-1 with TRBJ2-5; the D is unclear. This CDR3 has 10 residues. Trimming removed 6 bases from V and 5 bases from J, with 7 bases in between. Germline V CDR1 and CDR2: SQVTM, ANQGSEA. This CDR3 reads CSVSGETQYF. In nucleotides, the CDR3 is TGCAGCGTCAGTGGGGAGACCCAGTACTTC.

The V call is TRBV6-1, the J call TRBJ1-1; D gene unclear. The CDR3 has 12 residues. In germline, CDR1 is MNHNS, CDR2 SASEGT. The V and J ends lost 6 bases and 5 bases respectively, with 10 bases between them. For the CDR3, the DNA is TGTGCCAGCAGGATGGGGTGGACTGAAGCTTTCTTT. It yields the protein CASRMGWTEAFF.

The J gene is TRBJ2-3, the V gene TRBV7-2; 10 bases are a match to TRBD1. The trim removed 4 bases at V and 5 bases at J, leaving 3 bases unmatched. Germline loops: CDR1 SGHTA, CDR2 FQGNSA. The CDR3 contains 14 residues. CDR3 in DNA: TGTGCCAGCAGCTCAGGACAGGGGGTAGATACGCAGTATTTT. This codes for CASSSGQGVDTQYF.

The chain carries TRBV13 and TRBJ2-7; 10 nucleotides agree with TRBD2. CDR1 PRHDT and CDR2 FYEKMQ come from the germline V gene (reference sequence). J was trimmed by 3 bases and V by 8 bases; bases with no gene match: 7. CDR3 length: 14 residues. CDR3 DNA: TGTGCCAGCGAAGAAGCGGGGGGGTTCTACGAGCAGTACTTC. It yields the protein CASEEAGGFYEQYF.

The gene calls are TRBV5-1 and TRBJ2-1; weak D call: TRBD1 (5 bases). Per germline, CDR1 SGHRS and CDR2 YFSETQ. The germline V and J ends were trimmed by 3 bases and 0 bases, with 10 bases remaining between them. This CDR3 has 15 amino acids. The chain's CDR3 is CASSWGASSYNEQFF. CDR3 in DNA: TGCGCCAGCAGCTGGGGCGCTAGCTCCTACAATGAGCAGTTCTTC.

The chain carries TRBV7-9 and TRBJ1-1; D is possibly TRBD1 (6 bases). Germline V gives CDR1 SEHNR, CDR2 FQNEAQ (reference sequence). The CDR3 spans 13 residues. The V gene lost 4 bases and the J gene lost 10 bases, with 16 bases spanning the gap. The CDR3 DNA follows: TGTGCCAGCAGCTCCATTAATGGACAGAGAGCTTTCTTT. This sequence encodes CASSSINGQRAFF.